The clone carrying this TCR beta chain was counted once. The data were taken from a study of blood T cell repertoires in COVID-19. Study information: Samples representing acute and convalescent COVID-19 were sourced from the United States, Italy and Spain. T cells, B-cell-depleted T cells, or PBMCs supplied cDNA or gDNA.

The authors' processing: How many nucleated cells were present was estimated from reference gene primer amplification. Sequencing used immunoSEQ multiplex PCR; TCRdb keeps in-frame clones, though not all of them. V and J calls and clone size are copied from that table; D and trimming were computed from the DNA. The data contain over 200,000 clones, around 90% of them singletons. The sequence derives from a woman aged 40 to 49 who had recovered from COVID-19. The sample comprised peripheral blood.

The DNA of the CDR3 is TGTGCCAGCAGCTTACAACTAAATTCCTACGAGCAGTACTTC. It codes for CASSLQLNSYEQYF. The chain uses TRBV7-2 and TRBJ2-7; D is undetermined. Germline CDR1 reads SGHTA; CDR2 reads FQGNSA. Trimming took off 2 bases at V and 1 base at J, with 9 bases between the two ends. The CDR3 has 14 residues. Full variable domain (missing parts from reference TRBV7-2 and TRBJ2-7): GAGVSQSPSNKVTEKGKDVELRCDPISGHTALYWYRQSLGQGLEFLIYFQGNSAPDKSGLPSDRFSAERTGGSVSTLTIQRTQQEDSAVYLCASSLQLNSYEQYFGPGTRLTVT.